Listed below are T cell receptor beta chains from one sample, sequenced in a study of beta chain features in type 1 diabetes. TCRdb's copy holds only in-frame clones and misses some; the assay was immunoSEQ multiplex PCR. The data contain 160,000 or so clones, roughly 60% of them singletons. Input material: naive CD4+ T cells from blood. These receptor sequences come from a man under 40 with type 1 diabetes. CDR3s include the opening cysteine and the closing phenylalanine or tryptophan. The order of the fields is D gene, V gene, clone size, J gene, CDR3 protein, CDR3 DNA. A D gene is named only where the DNA matches it firmly. Not all rows give a size; the values are once, few, many and, for expanded clones, a class.

.,TRBV4-3,.,TRBJ2-7,CASSQERTSSYEQYF,TGCGCCAGCAGCCAAGAGAGGACGTCTTCCTACGAGCAGTACTTC
.,TRBV13,few,TRBJ2-7,CASSWWTENYEQYF,TGTGCCAGCAGCTGGTGGACAGAGAACTACGAGCAGTACTTC
.,TRBV7-2,.,TRBJ2-7,CASSQTGIDEQYF,TGTGCCAGCAGCCAAACAGGGATAGACGAGCAGTACTTC
.,TRBV7-6,few,TRBJ2-5,CASSEGNQETQYF,TGTGCCAGCAGCGAGGGGAACCAAGAGACCCAGTACTTC
.,TRBV9,.,TRBJ2-3,CASSLNIAEDTDTQYF,TGTGCCAGCAGCCTGAACATAGCGGAAGACACAGATACGCAGTATTTT
.,TRBV7-2,.,TRBJ2-5,CASSLGRGRAETQYF,TGTGCCAGCAGCTTAGGTCGGGGGCGGGCGGAGACCCAGTACTTC
.,TRBV12-5,once,TRBJ2-3,CASGLVLWNSTDTQYF,TGTGCTAGTGGTTTGGTACTCTGGAATAGCACAGATACGCAGTATTTT
.,TRBV30,.,TRBJ1-3,CAWSPGNTIYF,TGTGCCTGGAGTCCTGGAAACACCATATATTTT
.,TRBV19,.,TRBJ1-6,CASSLVSSPLHF,TGTGCCAGTAGTCTCGTTTCGTCACCCCTCCACTTT
.,TRBV28,.,TRBJ1-6,CASSDGGGKNNSPLHF,TGTGCCAGCAGTGATGGTGGAGGGAAGAATAATTCACCCCTCCACTTT
.,TRBV5-6,few,TRBJ1-6,CASSSRAAGSPLHF,TGTGCCAGCAGCTCCCGAGCGGCCGGATCACCCCTCCACTTT
.,TRBV5-1,.,TRBJ1-2,CASSLFGEEGYTF,TGCGCCAGCAGCTTATTCGGGGAGGAAGGCTACACCTTC
.,TRBV29-1,few,TRBJ2-1,CSVVRTGINEQFF,TGCAGCGTTGTTCGAACAGGGATCAATGAGCAGTTCTTC
TRBD1,TRBV7-2,.,TRBJ2-1,CASSSDRGIHEQFF,TGTGCCAGCAGCTCGGACAGGGGCATCCATGAGCAGTTCTTC
.,TRBV28,.,TRBJ2-5,CASSLAGREEVQYF,TGTGCCAGCAGTTTGGCTGGCAGGGAGGAGGTGCAGTACTTC
.,TRBV25-1,.,TRBJ2-5,CATSKGQTQYF,TGTGCCACCTCGAAGGGGCAGACCCAGTACTTC
TRBD1,TRBV30,few,TRBJ2-7,CAWSEGARYEQYF,TGTGCCTGGAGTGAGGGGGCGCGGTACGAGCAGTACTTC
TRBD2,TRBV28,.,TRBJ2-5,CASSSGLSLQETQYF,TGTGCCAGCTCTAGCGGATTAAGTTTACAAGAGACCCAGTACTTC
.,TRBV7-2,few,TRBJ2-3,CASSLDTDTQYF,TGTGCCAGCTCCTTGGACACAGATACGCAGTATTTT
.,TRBV30,.,TRBJ2-5,CAWSVLEETQYF,TGTGCCTGGAGTGTACTAGAGGAGACCCAGTACTTC